This T cell receptor beta chain emerged from a study of cytomegalovirus exposure and HLA in healthy donors. The study, taken as a whole, reports: Later analysis suggested most CMV-associated TCR beta chains were HLA-restricted. Earlier analysis looked at TCR beta V segments, and most were productive about 90% or about 30% of the time. Confirmation was obtained in vitro that a few CMV-associated chains are specific for CMV antigens.

CDR1 is MDHEN, CDR2 SYDVKM, per germline. The V and J ends lost 4 bases and 4 bases, in that order; junction bases with no gene match: 9. CDR3 length equals 16 residues. To note about this clone: The target antigen is unknown.

60 Vbeta and 13 Jbeta primers were used in PCR. Here immunoSEQ multiplex PCR was the method, and the copy in TCRdb shows in-frame clones only, minus some. The sample data list about 64,000 clones. This TCR was sampled from a young woman in good health and CMV-seronegative. The chain recombines TRBV28 with TRBJ1-2; TRBD1 aligns across 10 bases. The specimen was PBMCs. For the CDR3, the DNA is TGTGCCAGCAGTTCCACGGACAGGGGGTTCGTCTATGGCTACACCTTC. Translated, it gives CASSSTDRGFVYGYTF.